This T cell receptor (beta chain) was identified during a study of blood T cell repertoires in COVID-19. This clone is a singleton in its sample. Only in-frame clones appear in the TCRdb table, and some are missing; sequencing was by immunoSEQ multiplex PCR. This repertoire shows around 100,000 clones, approximately 84% found once; its top ten account for around 6.9%. CDR3 length: 15 amino acids. V shed 3 bases, J shed 2 bases, and the junction held 8 bases outside the gene matches. Germline CDR1 is DFQATT and CDR2 is SNEGSKA (reference sequence). The chain joins TRBV20-1 to TRBJ2-5; 8 positions match TRBD2. The TCR originated in a man in his thirties or forties in a cohort sampled during active COVID-19. The sample comprised peripheral blood. The CDR3 coding sequence is TGCAGTGCTAGTTACTGGCGGGGGGTACAAGAGACCCAGTACTTC. Its protein is CSASYWRGVQETQYF.